These 15 T cell receptor beta chains were sequenced from one sample in a study of blood T cell repertoires in COVID-19. Measured with immunoSEQ multiplex PCR; TCRdb has only the in-frame clones, and not every one. The sample holds approximately 160,000 clones, around 87% seen once. Sequencing was done on a sample of peripheral blood. The origin of the receptors is a man aged 60-69 years with COVID-19, enrolled during active disease.

The rearrangement joins TRBV7-2 to TRBJ2-3, with TRBD1 matching over 9 bases. The germline gives CDR1 SGHTA, CDR2 FQGNSA. The CDR3 extends over 15 amino acids. With V trimmed by 6 bases and J by 1 base, 5 bases remained unmatched. CDR3 in amino acids: CASRATGGRTDTQYF. The CDR3 DNA reads TGTGCCAGCAGAGCTACAGGGGGCCGCACAGATACGCAGTATTTT.

This chain joins TRBV7-8 and TRBJ2-1; 10 bases are a match to TRBD2. The ends lost 4 bases at V and 8 bases at J; junction bases unmatched: 17. This CDR3 comprises 18 residues. The germline V gene has CDR1 SGHVS and CDR2 FQNEAQ. CDR3 protein: CASSSAHSSGRARYEQFF. CDR3 nucleotides: TGTGCCAGCAGCTCCGCCCATTCAAGCGGGAGGGCCCGGTATGAGCAGTTCTTC.

Only a few counts were recorded for this clone. V usage is TRBV5-4 and J usage is TRBJ2-7, with TRBD1 matching 8 bases. Per germline, CDR1 SGHNT and CDR2 YYREEE (reference sequence). CDR3 length equals 14 residues. V trimming: 0 bases; J trimming: 3 bases; junction bases outside the gene matches: 2. CDR3 sequence: CASSLGDRSYEQYF. CDR3 coding DNA: TGTGCCAGCAGCTTGGGGGACAGGAGCTACGAGCAGTACTTC.

This chain uses TRBV19 with TRBJ1-5; possible D gene TRBD1, 6 bases. The CDR3 has 14 residues. The germline gives CDR1 LNHDA, CDR2 SQIVND (reference sequence). V lost 11 bases and J 3 bases, leaving 17 bases between the germline ends. The CDR3 here is CACRGAEINQPQHF. The CDR3 nucleotides are TGTGCCTGCCGGGGGGCGGAGATCAATCAGCCCCAGCATTTT.

V usage is TRBV7-9 and J usage is TRBJ1-2, with 7 positions matching TRBD1. The CDR3 runs 15 residues. CDR1 is SEHNR, CDR2 FQNEAQ, per germline (reference sequence). V dropped 5 bases and J dropped 4; count of bases not matched to a gene: 10. Here the CDR3 reads CASSLRGQELYGYTF. The CDR3 DNA follows: TGTGCCAGCAGCCTTAGGGGGCAGGAGCTCTATGGCTACACCTTC.

The gene calls are TRBV7-2 and TRBJ2-3, with 7 bases that match TRBD1. The J segment lost 0 bases and the V segment lost 5 bases, leaving 8 bases of the junction unmatched. Germline assignment: CDR1 SGHTA and CDR2 FQGNSA. The CDR3 extends over 16 amino acids. CDR3 residues: CASSPTTGRSTDTQYF. CDR3 DNA sequence: TGTGCCAGCAGCCCCACGACAGGGCGAAGCACAGATACGCAGTATTTT. Complete variable domain (other parts from reference TRBV7-2 and TRBJ2-3): GAGVSQSPSNKVTEKGKDVELRCDPISGHTALYWYRQSLGQGLEFLIYFQGNSAPDKSGLPSDRFSAERTGGSVSTLTIQRTQQEDSAVYLCASSPTTGRSTDTQYFGPGTRLTVL.

This rearrangement joins TRBV7-9 to TRBJ2-1; 11 bases are shared with TRBD2. Germline assignment: CDR1 SEHNR and CDR2 FQNEAQ (reference sequence). The CDR3 extends over 15 amino acids. V gave up 3 bases and J gave up 6 bases; unmatched junction bases: 4. The CDR3 spells CASSFSSGRLNEQFF. CDR3 nucleotides: TGTGCCAGCAGCTTTTCTAGCGGGAGGCTCAATGAGCAGTTCTTC.

This chain links TRBV6-1 with TRBJ1-2, with 8 bases identical to TRBD1. The CDR3 runs 14 residues. The germline V gene has CDR1 MNHNS and CDR2 SASEGT. V gave up 3 bases and J gave up 8 bases; unmatched junction bases: 8. CDR3 sequence (DNA): TGTGCCAGCAGTGACCAGACAGGGGTGGGGGGCTACACCTTC. It is translated as CASSDQTGVGGYTF.

This chain uses TRBV14 with TRBJ1-6, with a tentative D call TRBD1 (5 bases). The ends were cut back, 1 base at V and 7 bases at J, with 8 bases in the middle. Looked up from germline, CDR1 is SGHDN and CDR2 is FVKESK. The CDR3 runs 14 residues. The CDR3, as DNA: TGTGCCAGCAGCCAAGTGACAGTGAATTCACCCCTCCACTTT. Protein product: CASSQVTVNSPLHF.

The chain employs TRBV6-1 and TRBJ1-2; D is ambiguous. Trimming left V 2 bases short and J 4 bases short, with 11 bases between. This CDR3 contains 14 residues. CDR1 and CDR2 (germline): MNHNS, SASEGT. CDR3 region: CASSELASFYGYTF. In DNA form, the CDR3 reads TGTGCCAGCAGTGAATTGGCCAGTTTCTATGGCTACACCTTC.

This clone occurred once. V gene TRBV7-2 combines with J gene TRBJ1-5; D unresolved. The CDR3 has 15 amino acids. V was pared by 6 bases and J by 0 bases, with 12 bases between. Germline CDR1 SGHTA, CDR2 FQGNSA. CDR3 nucleotide sequence: TGTGCCAGCAGGTCTACCATGAATAGCAATCAGCCCCAGCATTTT. Amino acid sequence: CASRSTMNSNQPQHF. Full variable domain (remainder filled in from reference TRBV7-2 and TRBJ1-5): GAGVSQSPSNKVTEKGKDVELRCDPISGHTALYWYRQSLGQGLEFLIYFQGNSAPDKSGLPSDRFSAERTGGSVSTLTIQRTQQEDSAVYLCASRSTMNSNQPQHFGDGTRLSIL.

The V and J genes are TRBV7-3 and TRBJ2-1; possibly TRBD2 for D (6 bases). The V end lost 5 bases, the J end lost 7 bases, and 21 bases lay between the germline ends. CDR1 is SGHTA and CDR2 is FQGTGA in the germline V gene. The length of the CDR3 is 16 residues. CDR3 amino acids: CASSRHPTGAGNEQFF. CDR3 bases: TGTGCCAGCAGCCGCCACCCGACCGGGGCGGGAAATGAGCAGTTCTTC.

In this sample, this clone turned up once. The rearrangement uses TRBV19 and TRBJ1-4; 8 nucleotides align to TRBD1. This CDR3 has 16 residues. The junction had 8 bases not matched to a gene; V was cut back by 5 bases and J by 3 bases. Germline V gene lookup returns CDR1 LNHDA and CDR2 SQIVND (reference sequence). The CDR3 sequence: CASSFRTGRSNEKLFF. The CDR3 DNA is TGTGCCAGTAGTTTCCGGACAGGGAGGTCTAATGAAAAACTGTTTTTT.

CDR3 amino acids: CASRRTGFYGYTF. The CDR3 coding sequence is TGTGCCAGCAGACGAACAGGGTTCTATGGCTACACCTTC. V and J are TRBV27 and TRBJ1-2; TRBD1 is a possible D gene (6 bases). Germline values: CDR1 MNHEY, CDR2 SMNVEV (reference sequence). V lost 6 bases and J 4 bases, leaving 12 bases between the germline ends. The CDR3 is 13 amino acids.

The gene calls are TRBV18 and TRBJ2-5; TRBD2 aligns across 10 bases. The V gene end was trimmed by 3 bases and the J gene end by 5 bases; junction bases not matched to a gene: 9. The CDR3 contains 16 residues. CDR1 is KGHSH, CDR2 LQKENI, per germline. Here the CDR3 DNA reads TGTGCCAGCTCACCCCCCACTAGCGGGATGGGGGAGACCCAGTACTTC. Translation: CASSPPTSGMGETQYF. The full variable domain, its missing parts supplied by reference TRBV18 and TRBJ2-5, is NAGVMQNPRHLVRRRGQEARLRCSPMKGHSHVYWYRQLPEEGLKFMVYLQKENIIDESGMPKERFSAEFPKEGPSILRIQQVVRGDSAAYFCASSPPTSGMGETQYFGPGTRLLVL.